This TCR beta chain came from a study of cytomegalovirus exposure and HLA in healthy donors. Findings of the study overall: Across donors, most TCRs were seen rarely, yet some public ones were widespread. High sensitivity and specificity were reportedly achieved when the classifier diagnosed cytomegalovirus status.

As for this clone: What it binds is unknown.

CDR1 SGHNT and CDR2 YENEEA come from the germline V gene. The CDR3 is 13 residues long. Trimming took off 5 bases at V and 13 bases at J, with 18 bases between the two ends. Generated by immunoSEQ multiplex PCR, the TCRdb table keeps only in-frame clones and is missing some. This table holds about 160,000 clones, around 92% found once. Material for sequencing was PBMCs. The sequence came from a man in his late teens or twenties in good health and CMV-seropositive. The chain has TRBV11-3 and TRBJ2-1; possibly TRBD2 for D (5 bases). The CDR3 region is CASSVPASSFQFF. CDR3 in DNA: TGTGCCAGCAGCGTACCGGCTAGCTCATTTCAGTTCTTC.